Sequencing of this T cell receptor (beta chain) was carried out in a study of identical twins. This clonotype was counted a few times. Using its own MiXCR run on the 5' RACE reads, TCRdb lists one record per CDR3 protein. The repertoire holds approximately 680,000 distinct CDR3 sequences, under 8.5% seen once, with about 1.6% in the top ten. These data were also filed under a second study, of yellow fever vaccine responses in identical twins.

The specimen sequenced was PBMCs. The sequence came from a woman in her late teens or twenties in good health.

As DNA, the CDR3 is TGTGCCAGTAGTATAGCCGGGACAACTAGCAATCAGCCCCAGCATTTT. It is translated as CASSIAGTTSNQPQHF. V gene TRBV19 combines with J gene TRBJ1-5; maybe TRBD1 (6 bases). The V end was cut by 1 base, the J end by 0 bases, with 10 bases between. The CDR3 is made up of 16 amino acids. Germline V gene sequence: CDR1 LNHDA, CDR2 SQIVND (reference sequence).